These 6 T cell receptor beta chains came from one sample sequenced in a study of T cells in Graves' hyperthyroidism and ophthalmopathy. Regions amplified from RNA transcripts were the TCR beta CDR3 regions. During a first-round RT-PCR of the TCR CDR3, the HTBI primer set was used. TCRdb passed the multiplex PCR reads through MiXCR, listing each CDR3 protein once. The sample lists around 200,000 distinct CDR3 sequences; around 20% were seen once. The sample was blood. These receptors were taken from a middle-aged man with Graves' hyperthyroidism.

This clonotype was recorded at least ten times. The chain is built from TRBV29-1 and TRBJ2-5, with D unresolved. V was pared by 4 bases and J by 0 bases, with 6 bases between. Germline assignment: CDR1 SQVTM and CDR2 ANQGSEA. The CDR3 contains 12 residues. This CDR3 is CSVVGNQETQYF. CDR3 DNA sequence: TGCAGCGTTGTGGGGAACCAAGAGACCCAGTACTTC.

Many counts were recorded for this clonotype. The chain couples TRBV20-1 to TRBJ2-1, with 7 bases matching TRBD2. There are 13 residues in the CDR3. J gave up 9 bases and V 2 bases, and 7 bases lay outside the gene matches. Germline V gives CDR1 DFQATT, CDR2 SNEGSKA (reference sequence). CDR3 in amino acids: CSARLLGGTEQFF. CDR3 nucleotides: TGCAGTGCTAGACTGCTGGGGGGGACTGAGCAGTTCTTC.

A few counts support this clonotype. This chain joins TRBV29-1 and TRBJ2-1; 8 positions match TRBD2. The germline V gene has CDR1 SQVTM and CDR2 ANQGSEA. The CDR3 extends over 17 amino acids. V shed 4 bases and J 5 bases; nucleotides not matched to a gene: 16. This chain's CDR3 is CSVVSSAYSGADNEQFF. CDR3 sequence (DNA): TGCAGCGTTGTATCGAGCGCCTATAGCGGGGCCGACAATGAGCAGTTCTTC.

This rearrangement joins TRBV7-2 to TRBJ2-1, with TRBD2 as a possible D gene (6 bases). Germline CDR1 and CDR2: SGHTA and FQGNSA. V was pared by 2 bases and J by 4 bases, with 9 bases between. The length of the CDR3 is 14 residues. CDR3 sequence reads: CASSLLLAYNEQFF. The CDR3 DNA reads as TGTGCCAGCAGCTTATTACTAGCATACAATGAGCAGTTCTTC.

V gene TRBV9 combines with J gene TRBJ1-4; tentative D call: TRBD1 (5 bases). Germline lookup yields CDR1 SGDLS and CDR2 YYNGEE. This CDR3 has 15 residues. Trimming shortened V by 3 bases and J by 6 bases, and 15 bases separated the two germline ends. The CDR3 DNA reads as TGTGCCAGCAGCGGAACCCAAGGGGCGGATGAAAAACTGTTTTTT. Protein sequence: CASSGTQGADEKLFF.

The rearrangement joins TRBV6-5 to TRBJ2-7, with 9 bases aligning to TRBD1. The CDR3 totals 14 residues. Germline loops: CDR1 MNHEY, CDR2 SVGAGI. With V trimmed by 2 bases and J by 6 bases, 5 bases remained unmatched. CDR3 in amino acids: CASSYDRGRSEQYF. DNA for the CDR3: TGTGCCAGCAGTTACGACAGGGGGAGAAGCGAGCAGTACTTC.